These 18 T cell receptor beta chains were all obtained from the same sample, sequenced in a study of blood T cell repertoires in COVID-19. This table comes from immunoSEQ multiplex PCR, and its TCRdb copy is limited to in-frame clones, with some not included. The data show 210,000 or so clones, roughly 86% seen once. The sequenced material came from peripheral blood. These receptors all stem from a woman aged 70-85 years with active or convalescent COVID-19.

The CDR3 region has the DNA TGTGCCAGTAGTATAATTCCGACAGCGTACCGCTCTGGAAACACCATATATTTT. Translation gives CASSIIPTAYRSGNTIYF. The chain carries TRBV19 and TRBJ1-3; tentatively, D is TRBD1 (5 bases). Trimming pared 2 bases from V and 0 bases from J, leaving 17 bases between. Germline CDR1 and CDR2: LNHDA and SQIVND (reference sequence). The CDR3 is made up of 18 amino acids.

The chain joins TRBV15 to TRBJ1-5; maybe TRBD1 (5 bases). CDR1 and CDR2 from the germline V gene are LNHNV and YYDKDF (reference sequence). Between the trimmed V and J ends, which lost 0 bases and 4 bases, there was a span of 10 bases. CDR3 length: 15 amino acids. This CDR3 reads CATSRDLTGNQPQHF. The CDR3 bases are TGTGCCACCAGCAGAGATCTTACAGGTAATCAGCCCCAGCATTTT.

This chain links TRBV5-5 with TRBJ2-7; D may be TRBD2 (6 bases). V was shortened by 0 bases and J by 3 bases, with 10 bases between the two germline ends. The CDR3 has 14 residues. CDR1 is SGHKS and CDR2 is YYEKEE in the germline V gene (reference sequence). The CDR3 DNA reads as TGTGCCAGCAGCTTGGCCGGGGGACGCTACGAGCAGTACTTC. The encoded protein is CASSLAGGRYEQYF.

The rearrangement links TRBV7-3 to TRBJ1-2, with D hard to call. The germline V gene has CDR1 SGHTA and CDR2 FQGTGA. The V and J ends lost 3 bases and 9 bases respectively, with 11 bases between them. This CDR3 has 12 residues. Here the CDR3 reads CASSLGPGSYTF. The DNA for the CDR3 is TGTGCCAGCAGCTTGGGCCCGGGGAGCTACACCTTC. Together with reference TRBV7-3 and TRBJ1-2, the CDR3 gives the full variable domain: GAGVSQTPSNKVTEKGKYVELRCDPISGHTALYWYRQSLGQGPEFLIYFQGTGAADDSGLPNDRFFAVRPEGSVSTLKIQRTERGDSAVYLCASSLGPGSYTFGSGTRLTVV.

This clone was picked up a small number of times. Other nucleotide sequences from this sample produce the same CDR3. This chain links TRBV29-1 with TRBJ1-1; 8 bases are a match to TRBD1. Germline assignment: CDR1 SQVTM and CDR2 ANQGSEA. The CDR3 contains 10 residues. The junction had 1 base not matched to a gene; V was cut back by 5 bases and J by 8 bases. The CDR3 region has the DNA TGCAGCGTTCGGACAGGGGAAGCTTTCTTT. It yields the protein CSVRTGEAFF. Variable domain in full (rest from reference TRBV29-1 and TRBJ1-1): SAVISQKPSRDICQRGTSLTIQCQVDSQVTMMFWYRQQPGQSLTLIATANQGSEATYESGFVIDKFPISRPNLTFSTLTVSNMSPEDSSIYLCSVRTGEAFFGQGTRLTVV.

In this sample, this clone turned up a few times. The chain couples TRBV6-6 to TRBJ1-1; D is ambiguous. Trimming took 2 bases from V and 1 from J, leaving 5 bases between them. The germline gives CDR1 MNHNY, CDR2 SVGAGI (reference sequence). The length of the CDR3 is 13 residues. CDR3 sequence: CASSYAGNTEAFF. CDR3 bases: TGTGCCAGCAGTTACGCCGGGAACACTGAAGCTTTCTTT.

The rearrangement uses TRBV9 and TRBJ2-1; tentative D call: TRBD1 (5 bases). The CDR3 covers 17 residues. From germline, CDR1 is SGDLS and CDR2 YYNGEE. The V end lost 0 bases, the J end lost 1 base, and 14 bases lay between the germline ends. The CDR3, as DNA: TGTGCCAGCAGCGTAGGACTGGCGCCAGGGTCCTACAATGAGCAGTTCTTC. As protein: CASSVGLAPGSYNEQFF.

This rearrangement joins TRBV30 to TRBJ2-1, with 9 bases that match TRBD2. Germline CDR1 reads GTSNPN; CDR2 reads SVGIG (reference sequence). The J segment lost 7 bases and the V segment lost 3 bases, leaving 10 bases of the junction unmatched. The CDR3 consists of 15 residues. This CDR3 is CAWRDTGLARNEQFF. CDR3 nucleotides: TGTGCCTGGAGGGATACCGGACTAGCGCGGAATGAGCAGTTCTTC.

The chain joins TRBV13 to TRBJ2-7; 8 nucleotides match TRBD1. The CDR3 spans 15 residues. V shed 5 bases, J shed 6 bases, and the junction held 12 bases outside the gene matches. Germline values: CDR1 PRHDT, CDR2 FYEKMQ (reference sequence). Here the CDR3 DNA reads TGTGCCAGCAGCCCCAGGGGGCTTTTTTTCGGCGAGCAGTACTTC. This sequence encodes CASSPRGLFFGEQYF.

V and J are TRBV28 and TRBJ2-7; 9 nucleotides match TRBD1. CDR3 size: 16 residues. The junction had 10 bases not matched to a gene; V was cut back by 5 bases and J by 2 bases. Germline V CDR1 and CDR2: MDHEN, SYDVKM. CDR3 residues: CASSPHPGQGTYEQYF. The CDR3 nucleotides are TGTGCCAGCAGTCCACACCCGGGACAGGGAACCTACGAGCAGTACTTC.

J is TRBJ2-3 and V is TRBV2; 9 positions agree with TRBD2. The CDR3 is 14 amino acids. Trimming removed 7 bases from V and 0 bases from J; junction bases left unmatched: 2. In germline, CDR1 is SNHLY, CDR2 FYNNEI. Here the CDR3 reads CASILAGSTDTQYF. Written as DNA, the CDR3 is TGTGCCAGCATCCTAGCGGGAAGCACAGATACGCAGTATTTT. The full variable domain, completed using reference TRBV2 and TRBJ2-3, is EPEVTQTPSHQVTQMGQEVILRCVPISNHLYFYWYRQILGQKVEFLVSFYNNEISEKSEIFDDQFSVERPDGSNFTLKIRSTKLEDSAMYFCASILAGSTDTQYFGPGTRLTVL.

The sample holds one count of this clone. The genes are TRBV6-5 and TRBJ2-2, with 9 nucleotides matching TRBD2. CDR3 size: 14 residues. V lost 8 bases, J lost 7 bases, and 8 bases stayed unmatched. Germline V gives CDR1 MNHEY, CDR2 SVGAGI. CDR3 DNA: TGTGCCAGCGTTTTAGCGGGAGATAACGGGGAGCTGTTTTTT. The encoded protein is CASVLAGDNGELFF.

The J gene is TRBJ2-3, the V gene TRBV3-1 (or the pseudogene TRBV3-2); 7 bases fit TRBD1. CDR1 is LGHDT and CDR2 is YNNKEL in the germline V gene (reference sequence). V was clipped by 3 bases and J by 3 bases; unmatched bases: 3. The CDR3 totals 14 residues. The DNA for the CDR3 is TGTGCCAGCAGCCAGCGACAGGGTACAGATACGCAGTATTTT. It translates to CASSQRQGTDTQYF.

DNA for the CDR3: TGTGCCAGCAGCTTGGGGACACCCCGCCTGGTCGGGCAGTACTTC. Protein product: CASSLGTPRLVGQYF. The chain is built from TRBV5-6 and TRBJ2-7; tentative D call: TRBD1 (5 bases). The length of the CDR3 is 15 residues. The V gene's germline CDR1 is SGHDT and CDR2 YYEEEE. With 0 bases removed from V and 9 bases from J, the gap between germline ends came to 19 bases.

This clone was counted between two and nine times. V usage is TRBV6-5 and J usage is TRBJ1-1; D is perhaps TRBD1 (6 bases). The V gene's germline CDR1 is MNHEY and CDR2 SVGAGI. With 5 bases removed from V and 6 bases from J, the gap between germline ends came to 16 bases. The CDR3 has 14 amino acids. DNA of the CDR3: TGTGCCAGCAGTCCCTGGGGAGGGGGGGCTGAAGCTTTCTTT. Protein product: CASSPWGGGAEAFF.

This clone was seen a few times. Here the CDR3 DNA reads TGTGCCAGCAGTAAGCCCGGGACAGAGGAAGAGACCCAGTACTTC. This codes for CASSKPGTEEETQYF. V gene TRBV6-5 combines with J gene TRBJ2-5; 7 bases match TRBD1. V was pared by 5 bases and J by 3 bases, with 9 bases of the junction left unmatched. The germline V gene encodes CDR1 MNHEY and CDR2 SVGAGI. The CDR3 sequence is 15 residues long.

The chain joins TRBV5-1 to TRBJ1-3; D remains ambiguous. The germline V gene encodes CDR1 SGHRS and CDR2 YFSETQ. This CDR3 contains 16 residues. Trimming took 0 bases from V and 0 from J, leaving 10 bases between them. DNA for the CDR3: TGCGCCAGCAGCTTGGCCAGCGGTTTCTCTGGAAACACCATATATTTT. Amino acid sequence: CASSLASGFSGNTIYF.

V and J are TRBV3-1 (or the pseudogene TRBV3-2) and TRBJ2-3; the D is unclear. V was shortened by 4 bases and J by 6 bases, with 14 bases between the two germline ends. This CDR3 has 14 amino acids. Germline V gives CDR1 LGHDT, CDR2 YNNKEL (reference sequence). DNA of the CDR3: TGTGCCAGCAGCCCAGGCAGCCGGATGGATACGCAGTATTTT. Protein sequence: CASSPGSRMDTQYF.